This T cell receptor beta chain was observed in a study of early T cells in non-severe SARS-CoV-2 infection. This CDR3 has 13 amino acids. Trimming took off 4 bases at V and 8 bases at J, with 11 bases between the two ends. The V gene's germline CDR1 is LGHNA and CDR2 YNFKEQ. Individual cDNA molecules received unique molecular identifiers during library preparation. From the 5' RACE reads, TCRdb called clonotypes with MiXCR, one entry per CDR3 protein. This table has around 70,000 distinct CDR3 sequences, less than 20% appearing once. In this sample, this clonotype turned up many times. The rearrangement joins TRBV4-2 to TRBJ2-2; weak D call: TRBD1 (5 bases). The specimen was whole blood. This TCR came from an adult who was a healthcare worker with PCR-confirmed SARS-CoV-2 infection or an uninfected control (not recorded which). In DNA form, the CDR3 reads TGTGCCAGCAGCCCGGGTAGGGGAGGGGAGCTGTTTTTT. Protein product: CASSPGRGGELFF.